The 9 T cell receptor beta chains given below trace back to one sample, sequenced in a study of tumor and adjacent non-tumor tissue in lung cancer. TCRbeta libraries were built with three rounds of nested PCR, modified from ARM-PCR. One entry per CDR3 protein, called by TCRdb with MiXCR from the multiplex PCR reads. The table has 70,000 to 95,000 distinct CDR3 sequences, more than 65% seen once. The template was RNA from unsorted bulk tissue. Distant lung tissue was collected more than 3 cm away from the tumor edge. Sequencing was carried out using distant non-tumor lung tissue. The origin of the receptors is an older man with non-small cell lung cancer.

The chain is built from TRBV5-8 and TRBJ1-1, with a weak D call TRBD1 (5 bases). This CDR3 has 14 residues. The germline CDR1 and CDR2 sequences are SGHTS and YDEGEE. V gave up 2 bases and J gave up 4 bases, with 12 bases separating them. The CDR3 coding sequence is TGTGCCAGCAGCTTTCTTTTGGGGCTCACTGAAGCTTTCTTT. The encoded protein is CASSFLLGLTEAFF. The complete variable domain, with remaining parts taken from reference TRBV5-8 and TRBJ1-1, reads EAGVTQSPTHLIKTRGQQATLRCSPISGHTSVYWYQQALGLGLQFLLWYDEGEERNRGNFPPRFSGRQFPNYSSELNVNALELEDSALYLCASSFLLGLTEAFFGQGTRLTVV.

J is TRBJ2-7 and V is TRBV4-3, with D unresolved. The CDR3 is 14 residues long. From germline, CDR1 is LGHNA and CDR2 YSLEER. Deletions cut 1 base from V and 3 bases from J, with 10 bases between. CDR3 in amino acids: CASSQGTRYYEQYF. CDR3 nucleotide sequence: TGCGCCAGCAGCCAAGGGACGCGATACTACGAGCAGTACTTC.

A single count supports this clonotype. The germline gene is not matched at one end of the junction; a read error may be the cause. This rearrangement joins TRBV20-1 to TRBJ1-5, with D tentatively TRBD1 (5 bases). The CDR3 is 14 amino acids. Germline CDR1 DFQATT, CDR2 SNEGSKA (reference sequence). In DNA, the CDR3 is TGCAGTGATAGTCAAGGGACGGGGAAACAGCACCAGCATTTT. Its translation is CSDSQGTGKQHQHF.

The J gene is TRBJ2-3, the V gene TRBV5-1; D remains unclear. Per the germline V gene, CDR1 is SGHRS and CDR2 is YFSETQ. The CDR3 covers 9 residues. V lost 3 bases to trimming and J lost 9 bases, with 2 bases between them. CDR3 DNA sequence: TGCGCCAGCAGCTCGACGCAGTATTTT. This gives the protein CASSSTQYF. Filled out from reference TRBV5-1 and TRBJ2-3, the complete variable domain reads KAGVTQTPRYLIKTRGQQVTLSCSPISGHRSVSWYQQTPGQGLQFLFEYFSETQRNKGNFPGRFSGRQFSNSRSEMNVSTLELGDSALYLCASSSTQYFGPGTRLTVL.

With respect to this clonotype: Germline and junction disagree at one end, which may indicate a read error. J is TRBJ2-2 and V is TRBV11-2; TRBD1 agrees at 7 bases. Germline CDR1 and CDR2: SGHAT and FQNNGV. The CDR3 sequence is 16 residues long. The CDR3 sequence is CASSLLCTGVAGELFF. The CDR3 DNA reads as TGTGCCAGTAGCTTACTGTGTACAGGGGTCGCCGGGGAGCTGTTTTTT.

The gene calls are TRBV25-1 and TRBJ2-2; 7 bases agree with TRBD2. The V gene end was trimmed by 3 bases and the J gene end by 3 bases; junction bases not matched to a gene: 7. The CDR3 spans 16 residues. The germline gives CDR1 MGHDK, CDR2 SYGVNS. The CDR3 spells CASSDPGRADTGELFF. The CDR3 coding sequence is TGTGCCAGCAGTGATCCGGGGAGGGCGGACACCGGGGAGCTGTTTTTT.

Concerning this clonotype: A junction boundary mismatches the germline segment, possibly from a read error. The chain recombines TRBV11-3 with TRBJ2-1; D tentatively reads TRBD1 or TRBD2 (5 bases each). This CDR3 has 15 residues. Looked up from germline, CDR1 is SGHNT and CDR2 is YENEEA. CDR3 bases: TGTGCCTGCAGCATCGACAAGGGGACCTACACTGAGCAGTTCTTC. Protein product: CACSIDKGTYTEQFF.

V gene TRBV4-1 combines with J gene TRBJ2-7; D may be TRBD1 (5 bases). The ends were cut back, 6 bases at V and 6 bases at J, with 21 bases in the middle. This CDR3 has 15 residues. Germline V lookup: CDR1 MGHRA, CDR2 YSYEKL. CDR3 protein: CASSRGTARASEQYF. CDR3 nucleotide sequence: TGCGCCAGCAGTCGCGGTACCGCCAGGGCGAGCGAGCAGTACTTC.

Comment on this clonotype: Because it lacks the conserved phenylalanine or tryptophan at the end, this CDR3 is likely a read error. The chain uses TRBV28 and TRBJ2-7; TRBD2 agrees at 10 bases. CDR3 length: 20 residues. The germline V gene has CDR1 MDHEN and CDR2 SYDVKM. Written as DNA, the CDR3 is TGTGCCAGCAGTTTTACCATAGCCTATAGCGGGAGGACCACTGTCTACGGGCAGTACTAC. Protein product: CASSFTIAYSGRTTVYGQYY.